A single sample is the source of the 7 T cell receptor beta chains below, sequenced in a study of blood T cell repertoires in COVID-19. Assay used: immunoSEQ multiplex PCR; TCRdb lists only in-frame clones, some missing. The data contain 200,000 to 250,000 clones, about 83% of them singletons. Sequenced sample: peripheral blood. These receptors all stem from a woman aged 25 to 39 with COVID-19, enrolled during active disease.

V usage is TRBV2 and J usage is TRBJ1-1; 9 positions agree with TRBD1. Germline V lookup: CDR1 SNHLY, CDR2 FYNNEI. The CDR3 spans 14 residues. Trimming removed 2 bases from V and 11 bases from J; junction bases left unmatched: 9. CDR3 bases: TGTGCCAGCAGTGAACGTGTACAGGGGGCGAGGGCTTTCTTT. Residues: CASSERVQGARAFF.

The chain carries TRBV29-1 and TRBJ2-3; 13 bases are a match to TRBD2. The CDR3 runs 16 residues. V trimming: 6 bases; J trimming: 0 bases; junction bases outside the gene matches: 6. The germline CDR1 and CDR2 sequences are SQVTM and ANQGSEA. In nucleotides, the CDR3 is TGCAGCGTGGCAGGACTAGCGGGGGTCAGCACAGATACGCAGTATTTT. It specifies CSVAGLAGVSTDTQYF.

The chain has TRBV5-5 and TRBJ2-5, with TRBD1 identical over 7 bases. J gave up 7 bases and V 0 bases, and 3 bases lay outside the gene matches. Germline V gives CDR1 SGHKS, CDR2 YYEKEE (reference sequence). The CDR3 spans 13 residues. The CDR3 bases are TGTGCCAGCAGCTTGGGGGACAGTTGGACCCAGTACTTC. This translates into CASSLGDSWTQYF.

The chain uses TRBV2 and TRBJ1-4; 8 bases match TRBD1. The CDR3 length is 22 residues. The V gene's germline CDR1 is SNHLY and CDR2 FYNNEI. Trimming took 6 bases from V and 5 from J; bases not matched to a gene: 29. The CDR3 reads CASRQPGQAIPGPPTPNEKLFF. In DNA, the CDR3 is TGTGCCAGCAGACAACCGGGACAGGCAATACCCGGTCCGCCGACCCCAAATGAAAAACTGTTTTTT.

This chain links TRBV24-1 with TRBJ1-5; D is uncertain. Germline V gene lookup returns CDR1 KGHDR and CDR2 SFDVKD. The CDR3 is 14 residues long. The V end lost 5 bases, the J end lost 10 bases, and 17 bases lay between the germline ends. The CDR3 here is CATSGGRRLGPQHF. Here the CDR3 DNA reads TGTGCCACCAGTGGAGGACGGAGGTTAGGTCCCCAGCATTTT.

This clone was seen many times. This specimen includes other DNA sequences encoding the same CDR3. The genes are TRBV6-1 and TRBJ1-5; a possible D gene is TRBD1 (5 bases). The germline V gene has CDR1 MNHNS and CDR2 SASEGT. The CDR3 contains 15 residues. The germline V and J ends were trimmed by 2 bases and 2 bases, with 10 bases remaining between them. The CDR3 region is CASSERGRGNQPQHF. As DNA, the CDR3 is TGTGCCAGCAGTGAAAGGGGAAGGGGCAATCAGCCCCAGCATTTT.

The chain couples TRBV19 to TRBJ1-1, with D possibly TRBD1 on 5 matching bases. Deletions cut 3 bases from V and 1 base from J, with 9 bases between. The CDR3 runs 14 residues. Germline CDR1 is LNHDA and CDR2 is SQIVND (reference sequence). CDR3 nucleotides: TGTGCCAGTAGTATCCAGGGTACGAACACTGAAGCTTTCTTT. The encoded protein is CASSIQGTNTEAFF.